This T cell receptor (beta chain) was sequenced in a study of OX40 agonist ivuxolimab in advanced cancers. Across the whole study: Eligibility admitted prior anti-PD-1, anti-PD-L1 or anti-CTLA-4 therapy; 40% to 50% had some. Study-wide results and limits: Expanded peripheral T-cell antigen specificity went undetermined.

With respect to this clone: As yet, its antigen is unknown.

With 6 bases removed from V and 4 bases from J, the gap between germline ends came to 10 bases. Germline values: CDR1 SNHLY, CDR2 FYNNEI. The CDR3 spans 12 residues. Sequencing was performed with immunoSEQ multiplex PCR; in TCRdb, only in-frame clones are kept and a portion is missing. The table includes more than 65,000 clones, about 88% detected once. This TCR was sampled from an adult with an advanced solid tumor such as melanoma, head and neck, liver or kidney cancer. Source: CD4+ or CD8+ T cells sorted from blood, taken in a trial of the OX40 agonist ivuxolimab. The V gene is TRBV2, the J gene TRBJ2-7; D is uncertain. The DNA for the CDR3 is TGTGCCAGCAGCTCAACTTTATACGAGCAGTACTTC. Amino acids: CASSSTLYEQYF.